This TCR beta chain was recovered during a study of blood T cell repertoires in COVID-19. Study-wide context: T cells, B-cell-depleted T cells, or PBMCs supplied cDNA or gDNA.

In the authors' methods: The assay estimated nucleated cells by amplifying reference gene primers. Assay used: immunoSEQ multiplex PCR; TCRdb lists only in-frame clones, some missing. The D gene and trimming were derived from the DNA, and the V and J assignments and clone size from that table. There are about 410,000 clones in the sample; around nine tenths occur only once, and approximately 1.5% lies in the top ten. The CDR3 sequence is 16 residues long. Per germline, CDR1 SGHTA and CDR2 FQGNSA. V trimming: 6 bases; J trimming: 10 bases; junction bases outside the gene matches: 14. Material: peripheral blood. The chain uses TRBV7-2 and TRBJ1-6, with 8 bases fitting TRBD1. The origin of this receptor is a woman between 35 and 50 years old with COVID-19, enrolled during active disease. CDR3: CASRRIDRGVESPLHF. CDR3 bases: TGTGCCAGCAGACGAATTGACAGGGGAGTAGAATCACCCCTCCACTTT.